The 2 T cell receptor beta chains listed next were all sequenced from one sample in a study of CD8 T cells in ankylosing spondylitis. One entry per CDR3 protein results from TCRdb running MiXCR on the 5' RACE reads. The table has 250,000 to 400,000 distinct CDR3 sequences, roughly 11% seen once. Sequencing was done on a sample of blood, either unsorted or a sorted T cell fraction (not recorded which). The source is a female donor with ankylosing spondylitis or in good health (not recorded which).

This clonotype was counted a few times. The chain has TRBV5-8 and TRBJ2-3, with D possibly matching TRBD2 (5 bases). Germline V gives CDR1 SGHTS, CDR2 YDEGEE. Between the trimmed V and J ends, which lost 4 bases and 4 bases, there was a span of 19 bases. The CDR3 loop spans 16 amino acids. This CDR3 reads CASSPPRGRLADTQYF. The CDR3 coding sequence is TGTGCCAGCAGCCCCCCCCGGGGTCGTTTAGCAGATACGCAGTATTTT.

This clonotype was seen a single time. A single base separates this from a much larger clone, so it may be a read error. The rearrangement links TRBV10-2 to TRBJ1-3, with D hard to call. With 0 bases removed from V and 11 bases from J, the gap between germline ends came to 17 bases. Looked up from germline, CDR1 is WSHSY and CDR2 is SAAADI. The CDR3 has 15 amino acids. For the CDR3, the DNA is TGCGCCAGCAGTGAGTCCGGACCCCCCGTGGACGCCATATATTTT. Amino acids: CASSESGPPVDAIYF.